The rows below give T cell receptor beta chains drawn from one sample of a study of T cell responses to AZD1222 COVID-19 vaccine. TCRdb's copy holds only in-frame clones and misses some; the assay was immunoSEQ multiplex PCR. The repertoire holds roughly 140,000 clones, with around 91% as singletons. The sample was peripheral blood, taken on day 0 of AZD1222 vaccination. Source of these receptors: an adult in good health. Each CDR3 is given with its conserved first and last residue. Fields, in order: V gene, J gene, CDR3 protein.

>TRBV19|TRBJ2-7
CASSMSREAIEQYF
>TRBV4-2|TRBJ2-7
CASSRGDEQYF
>TRBV29-1|TRBJ2-7
CSVRRSWVSYEQYF
>TRBV7-2|TRBJ2-5
CASSLNGGQVETQYF
>TRBV4-3|TRBJ2-6
CASSPQIASGANVLTF
>TRBV15|TRBJ2-4
CATSRFPGEDSKNIQYF
>TRBV9|TRBJ1-2
CASSVEGGTGYTF
>TRBV27|TRBJ2-7
CASSSLGLAGGYEQYF
>TRBV12-5|TRBJ1-2
CASGLGQGNGYTF
>TRBV7-8|TRBJ2-3
CASSLESRAGTQYF
>TRBV7-2|TRBJ2-7
CASSLLGLVNYEQYF
>TRBV10-3|TRBJ2-3
CAIRGLGTDTQYF
>TRBV6-5|TRBJ2-3
CASSYSHSTDTQYF
>TRBV29-1|TRBJ1-1
CSVSTGHTEAFF
>TRBV6-5|TRBJ2-7
CASRGLSAQYF
>TRBV5-1|TRBJ2-6
CATRSQTFSGANVLTF
>TRBV6-2/TRBV6-3|TRBJ1-5
CASSLTIGTNQPQHF
>TRBV6-6|TRBJ2-1
CASSSSGLAGYNEQFF
>TRBV7-2|TRBJ2-1
CASSLRRAEGEQFF
>TRBV5-1|TRBJ2-5
CASSLGAGPLERGQYF
>TRBV6-2/TRBV6-3|TRBJ2-1
CASSYDTTSGRDEQFF
>TRBV28|TRBJ2-3
CASSLWRGTRASDTQYF
>TRBV5-3|TRBJ1-1
CACSGGMNTEAFF
>TRBV3-1/TRBV3-2|TRBJ1-1
CASSHLDRNTEAFF
>TRBV4-2|TRBJ1-4
CASSHGTGDGRKLFF
>TRBV9|TRBJ2-7
CASSVGLADPYEQYF
>TRBV29-1|TRBJ1-4
CSVAGVGKLFF
>TRBV7-2|TRBJ2-3
CASSFFLGGGSTDTQYF
>TRBV7-2|TRBJ2-3
CASSFREDTQYF
>TRBV19|TRBJ2-3
CASRRGVPDTQYF
>TRBV9|TRBJ1-6
CASSVGDNTPPNSPLHF
>TRBV5-5|TRBJ2-3
CASSPFSTDTQYF
>TRBV6-2/TRBV6-3|TRBJ1-5
CASSFVQRDSLYF
>TRBV5-3|TRBJ2-1
CARSRTRTSGGEQFF
>TRBV4-3|TRBJ2-4
CASSSTRGGLTVAKNIQYF
>TRBV4-2|TRBJ2-7
CASSQGLGDTVYEQYF
>TRBV9|TRBJ2-6
CASSVGPGKTSGANVLTF
>TRBV6-2/TRBV6-3|TRBJ2-3
CASSYSVLASDTQYF
>TRBV6-6|TRBJ1-3
CASSYSSVLSGNTIYF
>TRBV20-1|TRBJ1-2
CSASLYGGTPYGYTF
>TRBV18|TRBJ1-2
CASSPPGVDGYTF
>TRBV5-1|TRBJ1-2
CASSPGESGSRNYGYTF